One sample yielded the 32 T cell receptor beta chains listed below, sequenced in a study of T cell changes during pregnancy in multiple sclerosis. The assay was immunoSEQ multiplex PCR, and TCRdb's table has in-frame clones only and misses some. The table shows about 42,000 clones, with 84% occurring only once. The sample was CD4+ T cells from peripheral blood mononuclear cells, taken before pregnancy. These receptors were obtained from a female donor with multiple sclerosis, enrolled in a pregnancy study.

The chain links TRBV7-2 to TRBJ2-1, with 10 bases matching TRBD1. This CDR3 has 15 amino acids. Germline-derived CDR1 and CDR2 are SGHTA and FQGNSA. The trim removed 4 bases at V and 7 bases at J, leaving 7 bases unmatched. Written as DNA, the CDR3 is TGTGCCAGCAGCTCTGGGACAGGGGTTTCAAATGAGCAGTTCTTC. Translating gives CASSSGTGVSNEQFF.

A note on this clone: This CDR3 is also generated by other DNA sequences in the sample. V and J are TRBV7-3 and TRBJ1-2, with TRBD1 matching over 7 bases. Looked up from germline, CDR1 is SGHTA and CDR2 is FQGTGA. CDR3 size: 13 residues. V dropped 2 bases and J dropped 6; count of bases not matched to a gene: 3. The CDR3 bases are TGTGCCAGCAGCTTACAGGGGGGCGATGGCTACACCTTC. This translates into CASSLQGGDGYTF.

The gene calls are TRBV25-1 and TRBJ1-4, with TRBD1 identical over 7 bases. V lost 2 bases, J lost 6 bases, and 3 bases stayed unmatched. The CDR3 loop spans 14 amino acids. The germline CDR1 and CDR2 sequences are MGHDK and SYGVNS. The CDR3 reads CASSEEGGHEKLFF. The DNA for the CDR3 is TGTGCCAGCAGTGAAGAAGGGGGCCATGAAAAACTGTTTTTT.

V is TRBV5-1 and J is TRBJ2-5; a possible D gene is TRBD2 (6 bases). The V and J ends lost 0 bases and 4 bases respectively, with 13 bases between them. The germline V gene encodes CDR1 SGHRS and CDR2 YFSETQ. This CDR3 is built from 15 residues. CDR3 nucleotide sequence: TGCGCCAGCAGCTTGGGGCGCCGGGAGAGAGAGACCCAGTACTTC. Translated, it gives CASSLGRRERETQYF.

The chain employs TRBV18 and TRBJ2-5, with TRBD1 identical over 8 bases. Per germline, CDR1 KGHSH and CDR2 LQKENI. The V segment lost 4 bases and the J segment 1 base; nucleotides outside the gene matches: 5. The CDR3 has 15 residues. The CDR3 sequence: CASSQLTGVQETQYF. CDR3 bases: TGTGCCAGCTCACAACTGACAGGGGTCCAAGAGACCCAGTACTTC.

This clone is labeled as medium-sized. The chain uses TRBV14 and TRBJ1-5, with D uncertain. The CDR3 runs to 15 residues. Germline CDR1 and CDR2: SGHDN and FVKESK. Trimming removed 6 bases from V and 0 bases from J, with 12 bases in between. This CDR3 reads CASRKSRYSNQPQHF. The CDR3 coding sequence is TGTGCCAGCAGGAAATCGAGATATAGCAATCAGCCCCAGCATTTT.

The chain employs TRBV29-1 and TRBJ2-1; D is unclear. This CDR3 spans 12 amino acids. The V end lost 4 bases, the J end lost 6 bases, and 10 bases lay between the germline ends. CDR1 is SQVTM and CDR2 is ANQGSEA in the germline V gene. The CDR3 coding sequence is TGCAGCGTTGTTCCCCTCGGCAATGAGCAGTTCTTC. This translates into CSVVPLGNEQFF.

The rearrangement links TRBV7-8 to TRBJ2-2, with 10 bases lining up with TRBD2. The CDR3 is 17 amino acids. V shed 6 bases, J shed 7 bases, and the junction held 14 bases outside the gene matches. CDR1 SGHVS and CDR2 FQNEAQ come from the germline V gene. CDR3 in DNA: TGTGCCAGCAGTCCAGCGGGAGGGCGGGTGGGAGGCGGGGAGCTGTTTTTT. Protein product: CASSPAGGRVGGGELFF.

The CDR3 bases are TGTGCCAGCTCACCGACGAGTGACAGGGTGCAGCCCCAGCATTTT. Translation gives CASSPTSDRVQPQHF. The chain has TRBV18 and TRBJ1-5; 7 positions match TRBD1. V gave up 3 bases and J gave up 7 bases; unmatched junction bases: 9. CDR1 and CDR2 from the germline V gene are KGHSH and LQKENI. The CDR3 has 15 residues.

The genes are TRBV20-1 and TRBJ2-1, with D possibly being TRBD2 (5 bases). The germline V gene has CDR1 DFQATT and CDR2 SNEGSKA (reference sequence). The CDR3 is 11 residues long. V lost 7 bases and J 5 bases, leaving 9 bases between the germline ends. The CDR3 DNA reads TGCAGTGAAACTAGGCACAATGAGCAGTTCTTC. Translating it yields CSETRHNEQFF.

The chain recombines TRBV5-5 with TRBJ1-2; D call uncertain. Germline V CDR1 and CDR2: SGHKS, YYEKEE (reference sequence). The V end was cut by 1 base, the J end by 4 bases, with 29 bases between. This CDR3 region has 20 residues. CDR3 loop: CASSLSSGFTSEDFAYGYTF. CDR3 bases: TGTGCCAGCAGCTTGTCGAGCGGTTTCACCTCTGAGGATTTCGCCTATGGCTACACCTTC.

This clone appeared a few times. The chain uses TRBV5-1 and TRBJ1-1, with TRBD1 matching 7 bases. This CDR3 is 13 amino acids long. In germline, CDR1 is SGHRS, CDR2 YFSETQ. The trim removed 4 bases at V and 6 bases at J, leaving 6 bases unmatched. CDR3 loop: CASSAGTVAEAFF. The CDR3 DNA sequence: TGCGCCAGCAGCGCCGGGACAGTGGCTGAAGCTTTCTTT.

The chain uses TRBV10-3 and TRBJ2-1; D may be TRBD2 (7 bases). Germline CDR1 ENHRY, CDR2 SYGVKD. The CDR3 spans 14 residues. The CDR3 coding sequence is TGTGCAATCGGGGGCGGGAGTACCTACAATGAGCAGTTCTTC. The encoded protein is CAIGGGSTYNEQFF.

This chain connects TRBV5-4 to TRBJ2-3; 8 nucleotides line up with TRBD2. CDR1 and CDR2 (germline): SGHNT, YYREEE (reference sequence). V lost 5 bases, J lost 0 bases, and 8 bases stayed unmatched. The length of the CDR3 is 16 residues. The CDR3 loop reads CASRLQGLESTDTQYF. The CDR3 nucleotides are TGTGCCAGCAGACTCCAGGGACTAGAAAGCACAGATACGCAGTATTTT.

In DNA form, the CDR3 reads TGTGCCAGCAGCTTTGCGGGACAGTCGGGAAGGGGCACTGAAGCTTTCTTT. Translation: CASSFAGQSGRGTEAFF. This chain uses TRBV28 with TRBJ1-1; 7 positions agree with TRBD1. This CDR3 has 17 residues. Germline V gene lookup returns CDR1 MDHEN and CDR2 SYDVKM. Trimming at V came to 6 bases and at J to 4 bases, leaving 17 bases not matched to a gene.

About this clone itself: An end of the junction differs from the germline gene, which may be a read error. The chain uses TRBV6-6 and TRBJ1-2, with a possible D match to TRBD1 (6 bases). The CDR3 contains 14 residues. Germline CDR1 reads MNHNY; CDR2 reads SVGAGI (reference sequence). CDR3 DNA: TGTGCCACCAGTAAGGGGGATTGGAGCTATGGCTACACCTTC. This gives the protein CATSKGDWSYGYTF.

The chain carries TRBV18 and TRBJ2-3; D is perhaps TRBD2 (6 bases). V gave up 3 bases and J gave up 2 bases, with 15 bases separating them. Per germline, CDR1 KGHSH and CDR2 LQKENI. The CDR3 contains 16 residues. The CDR3: CASSPRSGDYTDTQYF. CDR3 sequence (DNA): TGTGCCAGCTCACCGCGGTCGGGAGATTACACAGATACGCAGTATTTT. Based on the CDR3 plus reference TRBV18 and TRBJ2-3, the full variable domain is NAGVMQNPRHLVRRRGQEARLRCSPMKGHSHVYWYRQLPEEGLKFMVYLQKENIIDESGMPKERFSAEFPKEGPSILRIQQVVRGDSAAYFCASSPRSGDYTDTQYFGPGTRLTVL.

The chain has TRBV6-5 and TRBJ2-5; 8 bases are a match to TRBD1. Germline V gives CDR1 MNHEY, CDR2 SVGAGI. The length of the CDR3 is 15 residues. Trimming at V came to 2 bases and at J to 4 bases, leaving 6 bases not matched to a gene. The CDR3 reads CASSYRQGALETQYF. The CDR3 DNA reads as TGTGCCAGCAGTTACAGGCAGGGGGCCCTAGAGACCCAGTACTTC.

The chain is built from TRBV7-2 and TRBJ2-1; 9 bases line up with TRBD2. Germline-derived CDR1 and CDR2 are SGHTA and FQGNSA. The CDR3 extends over 16 amino acids. V lost 5 bases to trimming and J lost 2 bases; unmatched junction nucleotides: 7. CDR3 residues: CASSALAGSTYNEQFF. As DNA, the CDR3 is TGTGCCAGCAGCGCTCTAGCGGGAAGTACCTACAATGAGCAGTTCTTC.

The V gene is TRBV6-6, the J gene TRBJ1-3; D is undetermined. The CDR3 spans 15 residues. The germline gives CDR1 MNHNY, CDR2 SVGAGI (reference sequence). Trimming pared 0 bases from V and 4 bases from J, leaving 10 bases between. The chain's CDR3 is CASSYSMAVGNTIYF. CDR3 nucleotides: TGTGCCAGCAGTTACTCGATGGCAGTCGGAAACACCATATATTTT.

The chain links TRBV14 to TRBJ1-1; 7 nucleotides align to TRBD1. The CDR3 length is 14 residues. Germline-derived CDR1 and CDR2 are SGHDN and FVKESK. Trimming removed 4 bases from V and 10 bases from J; junction bases left unmatched: 12. This CDR3 is CASSPSGTAGGAFF. For the CDR3, the DNA is TGTGCCAGCAGCCCCTCCGGGACAGCCGGGGGAGCTTTCTTT.

The J gene is TRBJ2-1, the V gene TRBV30; 15 nucleotides line up with TRBD2. CDR1 and CDR2 from the germline V gene are GTSNPN and SVGIG (reference sequence). V gave up 1 base and J gave up 4 bases; unmatched junction bases: 5. This CDR3 has 17 amino acids. CDR3 in amino acids: CAWSAGTSGGSYNEQFF. The CDR3 coding sequence is TGTGCCTGGAGTGCCGGGACTAGCGGGGGGTCGTACAATGAGCAGTTCTTC.

The gene calls are TRBV28 and TRBJ2-7, with a weak D call TRBD2 (6 bases). The CDR3 has 14 residues. Germline V gene lookup returns CDR1 MDHEN and CDR2 SYDVKM. Between the trimmed V and J ends, which lost 5 bases and 2 bases, there was a span of 13 bases. The CDR3: CASSPWRTTYEQYF. The CDR3 nucleotides are TGTGCCAGCAGTCCCTGGCGGACTACCTACGAGCAGTACTTC.

The chain uses TRBV10-3 and TRBJ2-3; D not resolved. The germline CDR1 and CDR2 sequences are ENHRY and SYGVKD. CDR3 length: 16 residues. V was cut by 5 bases and J by 3 bases, with 18 bases left in between. The CDR3 here is CAISSDPRMSTDTQYF. DNA of the CDR3: TGTGCCATCAGTAGTGACCCCAGGATGAGTACAGATACGCAGTATTTT.

The rearrangement uses TRBV5-1 and TRBJ1-2; D unresolved. Germline V gene data show CDR1 as SGHRS and CDR2 as YFSETQ. Trimming removed 4 bases from V and 5 bases from J, with 6 bases in between. The CDR3 runs 11 residues. The CDR3 DNA reads TGCGCCAGCAGCGAGGGATATGGCTACACCTTC. This sequence encodes CASSEGYGYTF.

The J gene is TRBJ2-2, the V gene TRBV6-5; possible D gene TRBD1, 5 bases. Germline-derived CDR1 and CDR2 are MNHEY and SVGAGI. The V end lost 6 bases, the J end lost 6 bases, and 17 bases lay between the germline ends. The CDR3 is 15 amino acids. This CDR3 is CASRAGLMSPGELFF. CDR3 DNA sequence: TGTGCCAGCAGGGCAGGGCTCATGTCTCCCGGGGAGCTGTTTTTT.

The chain is built from TRBV27 and TRBJ1-5; D ambiguous. The CDR3 extends over 15 amino acids. V was clipped by 5 bases and J by 9 bases, with 20 bases between them. Germline V gene data show CDR1 as MNHEY and CDR2 as SMNVEV (reference sequence). The CDR3 here is CASSPSSGHSGPQHF. DNA for the CDR3: TGTGCCAGCAGTCCCTCGAGTGGGCATAGCGGGCCCCAGCATTTT.

The CDR3 protein is CAASGGGHSGANVLTF. CDR3 bases: TGTGCCGCCTCCGGCGGGGGGCACTCTGGGGCCAACGTCCTGACTTTC. The V gene is TRBV19, the J gene TRBJ2-6; TRBD2 agrees at 8 bases. V lost 11 bases and J lost 0; bases outside the gene matches: 9. Germline V CDR1 and CDR2: LNHDA, SQIVND (reference sequence). CDR3 size: 16 residues.

The chain's CDR3 is CASSRQISYNEQFF. DNA for the CDR3: TGTGCCAGCAGTCGACAGATCTCCTACAATGAGCAGTTCTTC. The rearrangement uses TRBV6-5 and TRBJ2-1; D might be TRBD1 (5 bases). V was cut by 5 bases and J by 0 bases, with 8 bases left in between. CDR1 and CDR2 from the germline V gene are MNHEY and SVGAGI. The CDR3 has 14 amino acids.

In this sample, this clone turned up once. This chain links TRBV5-6 with TRBJ1-5; 8 positions match TRBD1. The CDR3 is 16 amino acids. Germline V gives CDR1 SGHDT, CDR2 YYEEEE. Germline trimming cut 3 bases from V and 4 bases from J; bases unmatched to any gene: 9. The CDR3 protein is CASSSNNRGSNQPQHF. Written as DNA, the CDR3 is TGTGCCAGCAGCTCCAACAACAGGGGGAGTAATCAGCCCCAGCATTTT.

In DNA form, the CDR3 reads TGTGCCAGCAGCGCCAGCGGAGAGACCCAGTACTTC. Encoded protein: CASSASGETQYF. The rearrangement uses TRBV9 and TRBJ2-5; D perhaps matches TRBD2 (5 bases). Germline V CDR1 and CDR2: SGDLS, YYNGEE. CDR3 length: 12 amino acids. V lost 3 bases, J lost 4 bases, and 7 bases lay in between. Supplemented by reference TRBV9 and TRBJ2-5, the full variable domain reads DSGVTQTPKHLITATGQRVTLRCSPRSGDLSVYWYQQSLDQGLQFLIQYYNGEERAKGNILERFSAQQFPDLHSELNLSSLELGDSALYFCASSASGETQYFGPGTRLLVL.

The rearrangement joins TRBV11-2 to TRBJ1-2; D ambiguous. CDR1 and CDR2 (germline): SGHAT, FQNNGV. The V gene lost 1 base and the J gene lost 2 bases, with 11 bases spanning the gap. The CDR3 covers 15 residues. CDR3 DNA: TGTGCCAGCAGCTTAGGCCCCAAAGCGAACTATGGCTACACCTTC. Translation gives CASSLGPKANYGYTF.